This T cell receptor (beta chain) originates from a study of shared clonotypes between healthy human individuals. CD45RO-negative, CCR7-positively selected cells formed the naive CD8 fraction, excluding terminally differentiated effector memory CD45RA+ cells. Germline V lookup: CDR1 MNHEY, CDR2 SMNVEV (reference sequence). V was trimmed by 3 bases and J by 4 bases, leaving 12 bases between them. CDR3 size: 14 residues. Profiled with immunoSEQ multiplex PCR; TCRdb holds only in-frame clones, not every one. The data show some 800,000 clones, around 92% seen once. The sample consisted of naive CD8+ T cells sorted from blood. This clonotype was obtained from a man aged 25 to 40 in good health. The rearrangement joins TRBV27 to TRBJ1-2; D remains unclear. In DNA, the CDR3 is TGTGCCAGCAGTTTTTATAAGGGTTCCTATGGCTACACCTTC. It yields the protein CASSFYKGSYGYTF.